The entry below describes one T cell receptor (beta chain). Its specificity is unknown. After constant-region reverse-primer amplification, full-length variable regions underwent semi-nested PCR with Nested Universal Primer A. TCRdb re-called the 5' RACE reads through MiXCR, storing one row per CDR3 protein. The table includes about 64,000 distinct CDR3 sequences, approximately 23% detected once. Germline assignment: CDR1 SQVTM and CDR2 ANQGSEA. Trimming took off 7 bases at V and 5 bases at J, with 18 bases between the two ends. CDR3 length: 14 amino acids. Study results and caveats: Greatest tumor Treg TCR overlap was with tumor naive CD4+ cells. Larger-cohort validation covered only one TCR beta V-J rearrangement.

The sample taken for sequencing was memory CD4+ T cells sorted from a lymph node. Subset indicated: memory CD4+ T cells, CD4+CD45RO+CD25-. The sequence was collected from a female donor with breast cancer. V and J are TRBV29-1 and TRBJ1-5, with D maybe TRBD1 (6 bases). CDR3 nucleotide sequence: TGCAGCGCCACCCTAGGGGGGCGCGATCAGCCCCAGCATTTT. It encodes CSATLGGRDQPQHF.